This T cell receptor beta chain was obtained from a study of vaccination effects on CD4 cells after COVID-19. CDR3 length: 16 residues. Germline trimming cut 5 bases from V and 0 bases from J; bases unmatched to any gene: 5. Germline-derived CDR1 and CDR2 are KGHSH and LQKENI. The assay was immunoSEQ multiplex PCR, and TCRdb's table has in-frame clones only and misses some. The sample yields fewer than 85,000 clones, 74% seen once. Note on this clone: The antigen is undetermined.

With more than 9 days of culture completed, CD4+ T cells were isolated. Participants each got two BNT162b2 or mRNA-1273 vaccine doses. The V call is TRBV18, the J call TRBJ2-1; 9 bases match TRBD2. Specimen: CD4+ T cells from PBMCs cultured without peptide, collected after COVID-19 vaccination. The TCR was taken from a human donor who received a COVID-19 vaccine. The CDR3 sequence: CASSSTSGSSYNEQFF. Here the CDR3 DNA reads TGTGCCAGCTCATCGACTAGCGGTAGCTCCTACAATGAGCAGTTCTTC.